A selection of T cell receptor beta chains follows, all from one sample in a study of CD8 T cells in Susac syndrome. TCRdb re-analysed the immunoSEQ multiplex PCR reads in MiXCR, keeping a single row per CDR3 protein. This sample has hundreds of thousands of distinct CDR3 sequences; 85% to 95% occur once, and the top ten carry around 0.067%. Material: CD4+ T cells from PBMCs. These receptors were taken from a human donor with multiple sclerosis. Each CDR3 is given with its conserved first and last residue. A D gene is named only where the DNA matches it firmly. Not all rows give a size; the values are once, few, many and, for expanded clones, a class.

TRBJ1-5 | NA | NA | TRBV3-1 | TGTGCCAGCAGCCAAGATCTTGCCCGCGGACAGCCCCAGCATTTT | CASSQDLARGQPQHF
TRBJ1-4 | NA | TRBD1 | TRBV29-1 | TGCAGCGTTGAAGTGCTCGGGACAGCTAATGAAAAACTGTTTTTT | CSVEVLGTANEKLFF
TRBJ1-2 | NA | NA | TRBV6-6 | TGTGCCAGCAGTCCCGACGGGCGGCGAGGCTACACCTTC | CASSPDGRRGYTF
TRBJ2-3 | NA | NA | TRBV5-1 | TGCGCCAGCAGCCCGGGGTCTGGCACAGATACGCAGTATTTT | CASSPGSGTDTQYF
TRBJ2-2 | NA | NA | TRBV24-1 | TGTGCCACCAGTGATCCGGGGACGACCGGGGAGCTGTTTTTT | CATSDPGTTGELFF
TRBJ2-1 | NA | TRBD2 | TRBV7-2 | TGTGCCAGCAGCCGGGGACTAGCGGTAGGGGAGCAGTTCTTC | CASSRGLAVGEQFF
TRBJ1-1 | NA | NA | TRBV6-1 | TGTGCCAGCAGTGGAGAGAGCGTGGGGAACACTGAAGCTTTCTTT | CASSGESVGNTEAFF
TRBJ2-3 | NA | TRBD2 | TRBV3-1 | TGTGCCAGCAGACCCATATTAGCGGGGGGGCCAGATACGCAGTATTTT | CASRPILAGGPDTQYF
TRBJ2-3 | NA | NA | TRBV7-3 | TGTGCCAGCAGCTTAAGTCAGACAGATACGCAGTATTTT | CASSLSQTDTQYF
TRBJ2-5 | once | NA | TRBV5-1 | TGCGCCAGCAGCTTGGCCCCAGCCGGGAGAGGAGAGACCCAGTACTTC | CASSLAPAGRGETQYF
TRBJ2-3 | NA | NA | TRBV5-6 | TGTGCCAGCGGGAAGATTACGACACGGCCCGCAAGCACAGATACGCAGTATTTT | CASGKITTRPASTDTQYF
TRBJ1-5 | NA | TRBD1 | TRBV6-5 | TGTGCCAGCGGGAAGGACAGGGGGCAAGATCAGCCCCAGCATTTT | CASGKDRGQDQPQHF
TRBJ1-2 | NA | NA | TRBV12-5 | TGTGCTAGTGGTTTGGTACTCGGAGACTATGGCTACACCTTC | CASGLVLGDYGYTF
TRBJ2-5 | once | TRBD2 | TRBV10-2 | TGCGCCACCTCCCATGGGGGGGGAGGAGAGACCCAGTACTTC | CATSHGGGGETQYF
TRBJ1-1 | NA | TRBD1 | TRBV5-6 | TGTGCCAGCAGCTTGTTGGACAGGGGGGGGACGAACACTGAAGCTTTCTTT | CASSLLDRGGTNTEAFF
TRBJ2-1 | NA | TRBD1 | TRBV7-3 | TGTGCCAGCAGCTCGACAGGGGGCGCTTCCTACAATGAGCAGTTCTTC | CASSSTGGASYNEQFF
TRBJ2-1 | NA | TRBD1 | TRBV9 | TGTGCCAGCAGCGGAGGGACAGGAGGGACCTACAATGAGCAGTTCTTC | CASSGGTGGTYNEQFF
TRBJ1-5 | NA | NA | TRBV4-2 | TGTGCCAGCAGCCAAGATTGGCAGGCGGATAGCAATCAGCCCCAGCATTTT | CASSQDWQADSNQPQHF
TRBJ2-3 | once | NA | TRBV7-8 | TGTGCCAGCACCGTTTTAGAGAGCACAGATACGCAGTATTTT | CASTVLESTDTQYF